What follows are 19 T cell receptor beta chains derived from one specimen sequenced in a study of chemoradiotherapy in HPV16-positive cancers. Method: immunoSEQ multiplex PCR; TCRdb's copy keeps in-frame clones and lacks some. The table records about 32,000 clones, around 89% of them present only once. Sample: blood, taken from a patient who underwent chemoradiotherapy. The receptors originated from a human donor with HPV-associated anogenital cancer.

The gene calls are TRBV19 and TRBJ2-2; D is undetermined. Germline CDR1 LNHDA, CDR2 SQIVND (reference sequence). The CDR3 sequence is 14 residues long. The V and J ends lost 1 base and 2 bases respectively, with 5 bases between them. The CDR3 sequence is CASSIGVNTGELFF. In DNA, the CDR3 is TGTGCCAGTAGTATAGGGGTCAACACCGGGGAGCTGTTTTTT.

The chain links TRBV6-5 to TRBJ1-1; 8 nucleotides line up with TRBD1. This CDR3 contains 14 residues. Germline V gives CDR1 MNHEY, CDR2 SVGAGI. V dropped 4 bases and J dropped 4; count of bases not matched to a gene: 5. CDR3 in DNA: TGTGCCAGCAGTTCAGGACAGGGCGGCACTGAAGCTTTCTTT. Translated: CASSSGQGGTEAFF.

This clone was found once. The V gene is TRBV6-6, the J gene TRBJ1-2, with TRBD1 matching over 7 bases. The CDR3 is 14 amino acids. V lost 6 bases and J lost 4; bases outside the gene matches: 8. Germline V CDR1 and CDR2: MNHNY, SVGAGI (reference sequence). In DNA, the CDR3 is TGTGCCAGCAGCCCGGGACAGTCCTTCTATGGCTACACCTTC. Residues: CASSPGQSFYGYTF.

The chain carries TRBV10-3 and TRBJ2-3, with D uncertain. The V gene lost 3 bases and the J gene lost 2 bases, with 9 bases spanning the gap. The CDR3 loop spans 14 amino acids. In germline, CDR1 is ENHRY, CDR2 SYGVKD. In DNA, the CDR3 is TGTGCCATCAGTGATTCTGTCAACACAGATACGCAGTATTTT. Amino acids: CAISDSVNTDTQYF.

The rearrangement links TRBV4-1 to TRBJ1-1; no reliable D call. The CDR3 is 14 residues long. The V gene lost 2 bases and the J gene lost 1 base, with 8 bases spanning the gap. Germline loops: CDR1 MGHRA, CDR2 YSYEKL. The CDR3 DNA follows: TGCGCCAGCAGCCAACATGCAGAGAACACTGAAGCTTTCTTT. This gives the protein CASSQHAENTEAFF.

The chain links TRBV4-2 to TRBJ1-1; weak D call: TRBD1 (5 bases). The V end was cut by 0 bases, the J end by 0 bases, with 8 bases between. The CDR3 sequence is 15 residues long. CDR1 LGHNA and CDR2 YNFKEQ come from the germline V gene. CDR3 amino acids: CASSQDQGLNTEAFF. As DNA, the CDR3 is TGTGCCAGCAGCCAAGATCAGGGATTGAACACTGAAGCTTTCTTT.

This rearrangement joins TRBV4-3 to TRBJ1-5; D unclear. This CDR3 is 16 amino acids long. V lost 3 bases and J lost 6, with 18 bases in between. Germline CDR1 reads LGHNA; CDR2 reads YSLEER. The CDR3 region has the DNA TGCGCCAGCAGCCACCCAACGATGGGTCACACTCAGCCCCAGCATTTT. Amino acids: CASSHPTMGHTQPQHF.

This sequence joins TRBV11-2 and TRBJ1-1; no firm D call. The V end was cut by 4 bases, the J end by 0 bases, with 15 bases between. The CDR3 consists of 16 residues. Germline V gives CDR1 SGHAT, CDR2 FQNNGV. The CDR3 DNA reads TGTGCCAGCAGCTCCAGCGCCGTACAGCTGAACACTGAAGCTTTCTTT. Its translation is CASSSSAVQLNTEAFF.

The chain combines TRBV27 with TRBJ1-2; D uncertain. The CDR3 covers 13 residues. Germline V gene lookup returns CDR1 MNHEY and CDR2 SMNVEV (reference sequence). V lost 8 bases, J lost 4 bases, and 14 bases lay in between. The CDR3 protein is CASSVEGRYGYTF. CDR3 sequence (DNA): TGTGCCAGCTCGGTCGAAGGCCGCTATGGCTACACCTTC.

The chain couples TRBV19 to TRBJ1-5; no reliable D call. Germline values: CDR1 LNHDA, CDR2 SQIVND (reference sequence). V lost 6 bases to trimming and J lost 4 bases, with 4 bases between them. This CDR3 region has 11 residues. Here the CDR3 DNA reads TGTGCCAGTAGGGGAAATCAGCCCCAGCATTTT. It yields the protein CASRGNQPQHF.

This chain links TRBV10-3 with TRBJ1-5, with D hard to call. CDR1 is ENHRY, CDR2 SYGVKD, per germline. The CDR3 length is 13 residues. Trimming took 2 bases from V and 5 from J, leaving 7 bases between them. The CDR3 DNA sequence: TGTGCCATCAGTGAGGCGCACGATCAGCCCCAGCATTTT. It is translated as CAISEAHDQPQHF.

The chain uses TRBV19 and TRBJ2-1; TRBD2 matches 8 bases. The germline CDR1 and CDR2 sequences are LNHDA and SQIVND (reference sequence). V shed 1 base and J 10 bases; nucleotides not matched to a gene: 3. There are 13 residues in the CDR3. Written as DNA, the CDR3 is TGTGCCAGTAGTATAGGAACTAGCGGAGAGCAGTTCTTC. Amino acids: CASSIGTSGEQFF. Using reference TRBV19 and TRBJ2-1 for the parts outside the CDR3, the full variable domain is DGGITQSPKYLFRKEGQNVTLSCEQNLNHDAMYWYRQDPGQGLRLIYYSQIVNDFQKGDIAEGYSVSREKKESFPLTVTSAQKNPTAFYLCASSIGTSGEQFFGPGTRLTVL.

The chain is built from TRBV29-1 and TRBJ1-2, with D tentatively TRBD1 (5 bases). V was pared by 3 bases and J by 8 bases, with 16 bases between. Germline V CDR1 and CDR2: SQVTM, ANQGSEA. The CDR3 spans 13 residues. The CDR3 here is CSVDDSYSRGYTF. The CDR3 DNA reads as TGCAGCGTTGACGACAGTTACTCGCGGGGCTACACCTTC.

The table lists this clone with a count of one. This chain joins TRBV7-9 and TRBJ1-1, with D unresolved. V shed 5 bases and J shed 3 bases, with 13 bases lying between them. Germline V gene lookup returns CDR1 SEHNR and CDR2 FQNEAQ (reference sequence). The CDR3 totals 14 residues. The CDR3: CASSPLPTYTEAFF. In nucleotides, the CDR3 is TGTGCCAGCAGCCCCCTCCCCACCTACACTGAAGCTTTCTTT.

This clone was seen a single time. The genes are TRBV18 and TRBJ2-7; D gene unclear. Per germline, CDR1 KGHSH and CDR2 LQKENI. Between the trimmed V and J ends, which lost 4 bases and 3 bases, there was a span of 4 bases. This CDR3 spans 11 amino acids. CDR3 loop: CASSQDYEQYF. DNA for the CDR3: TGTGCCAGCTCACAGGACTACGAGCAGTACTTC.

The chain uses TRBV6-1 and TRBJ1-3; tentative D call: TRBD1 (5 bases). There are 15 residues in the CDR3. The V gene's germline CDR1 is MNHNS and CDR2 SASEGT. V gave up 6 bases and J gave up 4 bases, with 16 bases separating them. The CDR3 region has the DNA TGTGCCAGCAGGCAAGACAGCGATAGCGGAAACACCATATATTTT. The encoded protein is CASRQDSDSGNTIYF.

The V gene is TRBV19, the J gene TRBJ2-1; 11 bases match TRBD2. In germline, CDR1 is LNHDA, CDR2 SQIVND (reference sequence). The ends lost 4 bases at V and 5 bases at J; junction bases unmatched: 4. The length of the CDR3 is 15 residues. The CDR3 loop is CASSTGTSGDNEQFF. DNA for the CDR3: TGTGCCAGTAGTACGGGGACTAGCGGCGACAATGAGCAGTTCTTC.

The V and J genes are TRBV28 and TRBJ2-7; 8 nucleotides line up with TRBD1. The CDR3 consists of 15 residues. Germline V gene data show CDR1 as MDHEN and CDR2 as SYDVKM. V was pared by 5 bases and J by 3 bases, with 9 bases of the junction left unmatched. The chain's CDR3 is CASSGRQGRIYEQYF. The CDR3 nucleotides are TGTGCCAGCAGTGGTAGACAGGGGAGGATCTACGAGCAGTACTTC.

The chain is built from TRBV7-9 and TRBJ1-3; the D is unclear. Germline V lookup: CDR1 SEHNR, CDR2 FQNEAQ (reference sequence). Trimming removed 3 bases from V and 1 base from J, with 10 bases in between. CDR3 length equals 15 residues. As DNA, the CDR3 is TGTGCCAGCAGCTTTTACAGTGTTTCTGGAAACACCATATATTTT. It is translated as CASSFYSVSGNTIYF. The full variable domain, in which reference TRBV7-9 and TRBJ1-3 provide the parts outside the CDR3, is DTGVSQNPRHKITKRGQNVTFRCDPISEHNRLYWYRQTLGQGPEFLTYFQNEAQLEKSRLLSDRFSAERPKGSFSTLEIQRTEQGDSAMYLCASSFYSVSGNTIYFGEGSWLTVV.